This T cell receptor beta chain was profiled in a study of a mutant IDH1 vaccine in newly diagnosed glioma. Study information: Every participant had undergone radiotherapy, temozolomide, or both before, and most underwent both. Study results and caveats: Vaccination elicited immune responses in around 93% of patients.

This clone was observed once. The antigen is unknown. The CDR3 runs 14 residues. The germline gives CDR1 SGHNT, CDR2 YYREEE (reference sequence). Trimming removed 0 bases from V and 12 bases from J, with 16 bases in between. TCRdb's copy holds only in-frame clones and misses some; the assay was immunoSEQ multiplex PCR. Here the sample spans 35,000 to 45,000 clones, roughly 82% being singletons. Noted time point: week 47, end of study. All doses held 300 ug of mutant IDH1 20-mer peptide, with topical imiquimod. Every donor had a new WHO grade 3 or 4 astrocytoma that was IDH1-mutant, with loss of nuclear ATRX.

This chain uses TRBV5-4 with TRBJ2-1; tentatively, D is TRBD2 (5 bases). This material consisted of PBMCs, taken from a glioma patient whose treatment included an IDH1 peptide vaccine. The receptor's source is a man aged 35 to 55 with glioma. The CDR3 here is CASSLGGLLAGQFF. In nucleotides, the CDR3 is TGTGCCAGCAGCTTGGGAGGGCTGTTGGCAGGGCAGTTCTTC.